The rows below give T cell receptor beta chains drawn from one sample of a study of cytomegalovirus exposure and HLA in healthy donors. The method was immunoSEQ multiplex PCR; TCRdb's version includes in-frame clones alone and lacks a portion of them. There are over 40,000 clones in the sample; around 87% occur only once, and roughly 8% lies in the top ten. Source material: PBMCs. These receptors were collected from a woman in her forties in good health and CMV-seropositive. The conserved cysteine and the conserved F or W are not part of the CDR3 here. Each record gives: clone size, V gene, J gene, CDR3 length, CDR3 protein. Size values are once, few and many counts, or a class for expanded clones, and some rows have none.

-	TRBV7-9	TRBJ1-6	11	ASSPRVNSPLH
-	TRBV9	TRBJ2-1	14	ASSVDASAGTNEQF
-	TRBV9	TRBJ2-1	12	ASSAGLARDEQF
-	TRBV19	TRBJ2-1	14	ASSGSTSGRASEQF
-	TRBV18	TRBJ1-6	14	ASSPFGQGANSPLH
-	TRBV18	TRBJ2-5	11	ASSPGLEVGQY
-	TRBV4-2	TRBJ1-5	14	ASSQVTGTVGQPQH
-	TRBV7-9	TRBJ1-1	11	SSSPPKNTEAF
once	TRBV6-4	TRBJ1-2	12	ASSREEGSYGYT
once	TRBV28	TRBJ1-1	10	ASSNRGTEAF
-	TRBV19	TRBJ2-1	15	ASSMDRGGLVGDEQF
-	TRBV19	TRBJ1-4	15	ASSRGQGSAVSEKLF
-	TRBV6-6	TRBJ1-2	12	ASSGMDRDYGYT
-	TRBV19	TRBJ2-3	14	ASSIERLAGGNTQY
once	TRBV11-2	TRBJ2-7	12	ASSRSRGSYEQY
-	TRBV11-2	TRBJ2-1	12	ASSIPGSYNEQF
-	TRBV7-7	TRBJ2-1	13	ASSPGLAGYNEQF
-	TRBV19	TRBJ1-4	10	ASSIGEEKLF
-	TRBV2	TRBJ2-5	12	ASRRNAVQETQY
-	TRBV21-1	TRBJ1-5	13	ASSTCGQIDQPQH
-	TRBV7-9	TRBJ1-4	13	ASSFYRDTNEKLF
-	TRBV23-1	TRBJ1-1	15	ASSQSGRGRGDTEAF
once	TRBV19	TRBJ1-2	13	ASSIPTGIGYGYT
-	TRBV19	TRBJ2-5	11	ASSIYQQETQY
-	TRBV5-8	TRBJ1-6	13	ASRLTGTANSPLH
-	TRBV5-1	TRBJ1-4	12	ASSFGDRNEKLF
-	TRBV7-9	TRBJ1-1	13	ASSLTLARNTEAF
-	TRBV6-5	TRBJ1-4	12	ASTPGITNEKLF
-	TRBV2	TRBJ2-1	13	ASSEQRSSYNEQF
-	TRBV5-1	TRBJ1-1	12	ASHLVGGNTEAF
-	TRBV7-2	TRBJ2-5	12	ASRLAAYVAAQY
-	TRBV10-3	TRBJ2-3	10	ATGGATDTQY
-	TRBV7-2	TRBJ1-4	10	ASSSPGEKLF
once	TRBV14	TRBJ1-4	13	ASSQVMGLGEKLF
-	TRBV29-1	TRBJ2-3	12	SDKTSGGTDTQY
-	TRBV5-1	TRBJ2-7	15	ASSQGLAGVGAYEQY
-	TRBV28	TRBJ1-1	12	ASREDMRNTEAF
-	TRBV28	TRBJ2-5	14	ASSPQDLTGLETQY
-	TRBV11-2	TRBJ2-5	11	ASSRDRQETQY
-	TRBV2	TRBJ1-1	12	AFIGQGLNTEAF
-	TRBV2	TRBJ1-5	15	ASSESRRGILNQPQH
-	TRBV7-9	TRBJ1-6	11	ASGTVLNSPLH
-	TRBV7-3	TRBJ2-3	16	ASSLMSSGSQGTDTQY
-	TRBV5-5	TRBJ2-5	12	ASSLVTGIETQY
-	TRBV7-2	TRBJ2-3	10	ASSWAPDTQY